A single T cell receptor (beta chain) is shown here with its context. Method: immunoSEQ multiplex PCR; TCRdb's copy keeps in-frame clones and lacks some. In the table there are tens of thousands of clones, 65% to 90% of which are singletons. This sample is drawn from a study of control samples from healthy donors and cancer patients. With 7 bases removed from V and 6 bases from J, the gap between germline ends came to 16 bases. The CDR3 covers 14 residues. Germline lookup yields CDR1 MNHEY and CDR2 SVGAGI. This clonotype originated in a man in his sixties with head and neck cancer. Specimen: PBMCs. The chain has TRBV6-5 and TRBJ2-1; tentatively, D is TRBD1 (7 bases). CDR3 sequence reads: CASTRQGGSNEQFF. The CDR3 nucleotides are TGTGCCAGCACGAGACAGGGAGGTAGCAATGAGCAGTTCTTC.